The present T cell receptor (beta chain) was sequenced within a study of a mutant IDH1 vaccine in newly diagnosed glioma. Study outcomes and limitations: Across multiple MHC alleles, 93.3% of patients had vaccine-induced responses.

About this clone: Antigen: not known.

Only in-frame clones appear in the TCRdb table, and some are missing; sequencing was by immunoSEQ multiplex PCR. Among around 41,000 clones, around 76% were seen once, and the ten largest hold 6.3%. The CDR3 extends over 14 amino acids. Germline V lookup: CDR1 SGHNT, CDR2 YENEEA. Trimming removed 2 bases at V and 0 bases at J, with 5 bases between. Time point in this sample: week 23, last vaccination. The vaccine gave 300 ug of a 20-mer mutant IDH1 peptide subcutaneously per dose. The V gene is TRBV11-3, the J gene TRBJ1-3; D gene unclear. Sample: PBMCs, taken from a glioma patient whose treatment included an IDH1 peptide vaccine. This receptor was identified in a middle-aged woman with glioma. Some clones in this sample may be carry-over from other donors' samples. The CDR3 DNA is TGTGCCAGCAGCTTAAGGAGCTCTGGAAACACCATATATTTT. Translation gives CASSLRSSGNTIYF.